Listed below are T cell receptor beta chains from one sample, sequenced in a study of cytomegalovirus exposure and HLA in healthy donors. Sequencing used immunoSEQ multiplex PCR; TCRdb keeps in-frame clones, though not all of them. Altogether 110,000 or so clones are present, 77% being singletons, with the ten largest covering approximately 11%. Sequenced: PBMCs. All receptors come from a middle-aged man in good health and CMV-seropositive. Both conserved end residues are part of each CDR3. The D gene is left open where the match is weak. Some rows have no size entry. The others give once, few or many, or a class for an expanded clone.

>TRBJ2-1|TRBV6-1|TRBD1|few
CASSDPGAGGLDEQFF
TGTGCCAGCAGTGACCCCGGGGCAGGGGGCCTTGATGAGCAGTTCTTC
>TRBJ1-5|TRBV7-3|TRBD1|-
CASSPDRDQPQHF
TGTGCCAGCAGCCCAGACAGGGATCAGCCCCAGCATTTT
>TRBJ1-1|TRBV27|-|-
CASSDDGGENTEAFF
TGTGCCAGCAGTGACGACGGGGGGGAGAACACTGAAGCTTTCTTT
>TRBJ2-1|TRBV5-4|-|-
CASSLATASSYNEQFF
TGTGCCAGCAGCTTGGCGACGGCTAGCTCCTACAATGAGCAGTTCTTC
>TRBJ1-5|TRBV5-1|-|-
CASREDTFPSQPQHF
TGCGCCAGCAGAGAGGACACATTCCCGAGTCAGCCCCAGCATTTT
>TRBJ2-7|TRBV7-2|-|-
CASSLGSLYEQYF
TGTGCCAGCAGCTTAGGGTCCCTCTACGAGCAGTACTTC
>TRBJ1-3|TRBV9|TRBD1|once
CASSARQGFSGNTIYF
TGTGCCAGCAGCGCACGACAGGGGTTTTCTGGAAACACCATATATTTT
>TRBJ1-6|TRBV9|TRBD1|-
CASSPTLRTGSYNSPLHF
TGTGCCAGCAGCCCGACACTACGGACAGGCTCCTATAATTCACCCCTCCACTTT
>TRBJ2-4|TRBV19|-|-
CASSTNRLTGNIQYF
TGTGCCAGTAGTACCAACCGCTTGACGGGGAACATTCAGTACTTC
>TRBJ1-1|TRBV6-5|-|-
CARIGQMNTEAFF
TGTGCCAGAATCGGACAGATGAACACTGAAGCTTTCTTT